Sequencing of this T cell receptor (beta chain) was carried out in a study of OX40 agonist ivuxolimab in advanced cancers. About the study as a whole: Ivuxolimab was an agonistic, fully human IgG2 monoclonal antibody directed against OX40 (CD134), a costimulatory receptor. The paper covers the monotherapy dose-escalation part of the phase I ivuxolimab trial, which included N ≈ 54 patients. Prior anti-PD-1, anti-PD-L1 or anti-CTLA-4 therapy was permitted, and about two fifths of dose-escalation patients had received checkpoint inhibitors. Partial responses were achieved by three dose-escalation patients, of whom one had hepatocellular carcinoma and two had cutaneous melanoma. The point of sequencing TCRbeta in the periphery was to test whether ivuxolimab changed TCR sequence diversity and drove clonal T-cell expansion. In the dose-escalation cohort, approximately 82% of patients were male, and the mean age was roughly 60 years with a range of roughly 20 to 85. Of the 50 or so patients in dose escalation, 19 had hepatocellular carcinoma, roughly 15 had melanoma, 9 had renal cell carcinoma and 9 had head and neck cancer. Intravenous ivuxolimab was administered to patients every 2 weeks at six dose levels: 0.01, 0.1, 0.3, 1.5, 3 and 10 mg/kg. Broader findings and caveats from the paper: Antigen specificity was not determined for the clonally expanded peripheral T cells. Low levels of normalized T-cell clonal expansion were also seen in some patients who did not respond. Clonal expansion of both CD4+ and CD8+ blood T cells was observed from baseline to week 6 at doses 0.1 to 3.0 mg/kg. In partial responders in the 0.1-3.0 mg/kg groups, normalized peripheral clonal expansion was found to be among the lowest, especially among CD8+ T cells. After ivuxolimab, CD8+ T cells had more expanded clones than CD4+ T cells on average.

Taken from cysteine to phenylalanine, the CDR3 has 14 residues. Just CDR3 DNA is preserved here, 42 bases in frame from base 1. At the junction V is shortened by 5 bases and J by 0 bases, with 10 bases in between. CDR1 is given as SGHRS and CDR2 as YFSETQ, both from the germline V gene. Concerning this clone: This receptor's antigen is unknown. Base qualities are not provided; no much larger clone lies one nucleotide away.

The trial excluded patients who had a history of autoimmune disease or were on systemic immunosuppression. Peripheral blood for TCR sequencing was collected from all dose cohorts at baseline, on cycle 4 day 1, and on cycle 7 day 1. Samples were obtained from an open-label, multicenter, first-in-human phase I dose-escalation trial of ivuxolimab. Adults with locally advanced or metastatic melanoma, renal cell carcinoma, hepatocellular carcinoma or head and neck squamous cell carcinoma were enrolled in the trial. Before TCR sequencing, CD4+ T cells and CD8+ T cells from peripheral blood were sorted into separate populations. Genomic DNA was isolated from the sorted cells so that the TCRbeta CDR3 region could be sequenced. The immunoSEQ Assay was used to sequence the TCRbeta CDR3 regions. TCRdb carries this immuneACCESS record with in-frame sequences only. Its versions omit some clonotypes, under half of them owing to an unresolved V gene in the studies checked, with the rest unexplained. Here the sample has around 100,000 clones; around 91% occur a single time. Of the sample, roughly 0.15% falls within the top ten clones.

Sequencing was performed on CD4+ or CD8+ T cells sorted from blood, taken in a trial of the OX40 agonist ivuxolimab. The V and J segments used are TRBV5-1 and TRBJ2-3, with TRBD2 tentatively as D gene (5 bases match). The TCR was taken from an adult with an advanced solid tumor such as melanoma, head and neck, liver or kidney cancer. In nucleotides, the sequence is TGCGCCAGCAGGGAGGCGGTGAGCACAGATACGCAGTATTTT. Its coded protein is CASREAVSTDTQYF. Here the CDR3 is joined to the reference TRBV5-1 and TRBJ2-3 genes, and the full variable domain is: KAGVTQTPRYLIKTRGQQVTLSCSPISGHRSVSWYQQTPGQGLQFLFEYFSETQRNKGNFPGRFSGRQFSNSRSEMNVSTLELGDSALYLCASREAVSTDTQYFGPGTRLTVL.